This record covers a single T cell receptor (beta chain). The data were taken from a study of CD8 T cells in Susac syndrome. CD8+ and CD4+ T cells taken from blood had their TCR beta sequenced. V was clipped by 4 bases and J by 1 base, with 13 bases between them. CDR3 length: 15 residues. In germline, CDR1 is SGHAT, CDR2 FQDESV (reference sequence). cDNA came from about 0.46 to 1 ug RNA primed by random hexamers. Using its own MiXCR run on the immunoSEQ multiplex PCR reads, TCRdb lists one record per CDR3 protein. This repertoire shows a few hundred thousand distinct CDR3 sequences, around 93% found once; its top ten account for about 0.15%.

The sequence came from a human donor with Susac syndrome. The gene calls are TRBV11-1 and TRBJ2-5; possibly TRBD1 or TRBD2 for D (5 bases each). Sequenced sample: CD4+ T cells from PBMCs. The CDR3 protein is CASSSRGRLQETQYF. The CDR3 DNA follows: TGTGCCAGCAGCTCCCGGGGACGGCTCCAAGAGACCCAGTACTTC.